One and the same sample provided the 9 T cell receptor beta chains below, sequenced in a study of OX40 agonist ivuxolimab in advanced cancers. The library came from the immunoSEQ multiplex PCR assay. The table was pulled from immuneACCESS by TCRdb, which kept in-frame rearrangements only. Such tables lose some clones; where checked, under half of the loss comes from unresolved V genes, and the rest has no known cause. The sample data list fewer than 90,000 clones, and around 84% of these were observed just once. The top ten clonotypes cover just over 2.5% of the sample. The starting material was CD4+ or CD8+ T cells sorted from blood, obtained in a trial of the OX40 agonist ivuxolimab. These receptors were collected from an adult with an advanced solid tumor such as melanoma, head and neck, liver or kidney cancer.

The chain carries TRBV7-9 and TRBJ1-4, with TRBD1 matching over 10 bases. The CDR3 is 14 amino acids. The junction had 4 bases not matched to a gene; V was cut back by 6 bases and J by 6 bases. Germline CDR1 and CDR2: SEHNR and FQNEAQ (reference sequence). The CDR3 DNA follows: TGTGCCAGCAGAACCGGGACAGGGGATGAAAAACTGTTTTTT. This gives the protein CASRTGTGDEKLFF.

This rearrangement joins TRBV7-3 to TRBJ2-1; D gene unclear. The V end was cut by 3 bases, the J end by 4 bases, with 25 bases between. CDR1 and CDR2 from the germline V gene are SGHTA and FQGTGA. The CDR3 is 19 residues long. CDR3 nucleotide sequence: TGTGCCAGCAGCTTGGGGTTTAGGAGTGGGGTTACAAATTACAATGAGCAGTTCTTC. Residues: CASSLGFRSGVTNYNEQFF.

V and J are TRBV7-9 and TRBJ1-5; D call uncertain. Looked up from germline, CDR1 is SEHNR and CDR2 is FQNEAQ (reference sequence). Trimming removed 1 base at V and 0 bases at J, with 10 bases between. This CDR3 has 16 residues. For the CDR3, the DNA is TGTGCCAGCAGCTTAGAGGATCTTTATAGCAATCAGCCCCAGCATTTT. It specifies CASSLEDLYSNQPQHF.

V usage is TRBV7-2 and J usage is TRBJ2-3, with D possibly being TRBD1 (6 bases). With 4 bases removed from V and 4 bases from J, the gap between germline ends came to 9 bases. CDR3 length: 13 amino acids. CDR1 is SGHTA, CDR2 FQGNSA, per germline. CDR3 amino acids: CASSSQGADTQYF. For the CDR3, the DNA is TGTGCCAGCAGCTCACAGGGTGCAGATACGCAGTATTTT.

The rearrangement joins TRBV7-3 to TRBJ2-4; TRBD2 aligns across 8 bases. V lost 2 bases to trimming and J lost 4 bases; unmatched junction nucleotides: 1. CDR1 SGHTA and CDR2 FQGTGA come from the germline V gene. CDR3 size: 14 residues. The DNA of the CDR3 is TGTGCCAGCAGCTTAGTAGCGGGGAAAAACATTCAGTACTTC. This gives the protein CASSLVAGKNIQYF.

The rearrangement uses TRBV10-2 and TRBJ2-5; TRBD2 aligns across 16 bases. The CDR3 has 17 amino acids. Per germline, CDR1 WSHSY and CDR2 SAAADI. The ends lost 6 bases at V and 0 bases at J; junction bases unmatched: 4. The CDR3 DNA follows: TGCGCCAGCAGGGGACTAGCGGGGGGGAAGTACCAAGAGACCCAGTACTTC. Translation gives CASRGLAGGKYQETQYF.

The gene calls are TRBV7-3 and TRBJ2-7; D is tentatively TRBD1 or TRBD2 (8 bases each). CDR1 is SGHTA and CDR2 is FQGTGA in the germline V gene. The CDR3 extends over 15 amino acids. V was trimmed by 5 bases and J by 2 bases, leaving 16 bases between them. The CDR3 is CASSPGGTGTYEQYF. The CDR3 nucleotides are TGTGCCAGCAGCCCGGGGGGGACAGGAACCTACGAGCAGTACTTC.

CDR3 sequence reads: CASGLITGPAKNIQYF. The CDR3 nucleotides are TGTGCCAGCGGCCTGATCACAGGGCCAGCCAAAAACATTCAGTACTTC. The rearrangement joins TRBV27 to TRBJ2-4; perhaps TRBD1 as D (6 bases). The CDR3 is 16 amino acids. Trimming shortened V by 8 bases and J by 0 bases, and 17 bases separated the two germline ends. Germline V CDR1 and CDR2: MNHEY, SMNVEV (reference sequence).

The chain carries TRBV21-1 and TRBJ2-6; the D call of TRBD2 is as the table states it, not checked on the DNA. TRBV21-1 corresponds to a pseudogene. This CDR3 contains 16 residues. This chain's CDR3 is CASHGRARSGANVLTF. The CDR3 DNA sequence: TGTGCCAGCCATGGGCGGGCCAGGAGCGGGGCCAACGTCCTGACTTTC.